Only a few counts were recorded for the clone carrying this T cell receptor (beta chain). Gene labels here are mouse ones. Sequencing ends 4 residues short of the CDR3 end; the germline J gene provides the rest. CDR1 and CDR2 (germline): NSQYPW, LRSPGD (reference sequence). The CDR3 length is 14 residues. V shed 5 bases and J 3 bases; nucleotides not matched to a gene: 5. A panel of CD4, CD8alpha, NKG2D, NKG2ACE and other markers served to sort pooled cutaneous lymph node cells. Following RNA extraction, reverse transcription yielded cDNA that acted as the sequencing template. The repertoire was sequenced with immunoSEQ multiplex PCR; TCRdb's copy has only in-frame clones and lacks some. This sample carries approximately 280,000 clones and no singletons, and 1.2% goes to the top ten. This specimen belongs to a study of CD8+ T cells in alopecia areata. Study details: Skin grafts from approximately 6-12-month-old C3H/HeJ donors with spontaneous alopecia were placed on approximately 7-10-week-old female C3H/HeJ mice.

J is TRBJ2-5 and V is TRBV1, with 7 nucleotides matching TRBD1. Sequencing was performed on CD4+ T cells sorted from a lymph node. The TCR originated in a C3H/HeJ mouse with alopecia areata. MHC haplotype of the strain: H2-k. CDR3 DNA, as far as it was read: TGCACCTGCAGTCCTCCGGGACAGCAAGAC. Protein sequence: CTCSPPGQQD. The entire CDR3 reads CTCSPPGQQDTQYF.